These 14 T cell receptor beta chains were all obtained from the same sample, sequenced in a study of cytomegalovirus exposure and HLA in healthy donors. The PCR ran on 60 Vbeta and 13 Jbeta primers. Sequencing used immunoSEQ multiplex PCR; TCRdb keeps in-frame clones, though not all of them. The sample carries about 140,000 clones, over 70% recorded once. Sequenced: PBMCs. The receptors originated from a man aged 18 to 29 in good health and CMV-seronegative.

V gene TRBV7-2 combines with J gene TRBJ2-1; D may be TRBD1 (6 bases). This CDR3 is 15 amino acids long. Germline V CDR1 and CDR2: SGHTA, FQGNSA. With 5 bases removed from V and 1 base from J, the gap between germline ends came to 12 bases. The CDR3 DNA follows: TGTGCCAGCAGCCCGGACAGAAAATCCTACAATGAGCAGTTCTTC. Its translation: CASSPDRKSYNEQFF.

The J gene is TRBJ2-3, the V gene TRBV6-6, with a tentative D call TRBD2 (7 bases). This CDR3 is 16 amino acids long. V lost 2 bases to trimming and J lost 5 bases, with 17 bases between them. The germline gives CDR1 MNHNY, CDR2 SVGAGI (reference sequence). The CDR3 here is CASSYRGGRLGDTQYF. In DNA, the CDR3 is TGTGCCAGCAGTTACAGGGGGGGACGGTTAGGAGATACGCAGTATTTT.

The chain carries TRBV19 and TRBJ1-1; possibly TRBD1 for D (6 bases). CDR1 is LNHDA and CDR2 is SQIVND in the germline V gene (reference sequence). The germline V and J ends were trimmed by 8 bases and 0 bases, with 10 bases remaining between them. The CDR3 has 13 amino acids. This CDR3 reads CASSGQMNTEAFF. As DNA, the CDR3 is TGTGCCAGTTCCGGACAGATGAACACTGAAGCTTTCTTT.

Turning to this clone: The same CDR3 arises from other DNA sequences in this sample as well. The chain links TRBV30 to TRBJ1-4, with a tentative D call TRBD1 (5 bases). Germline CDR1 reads GTSNPN; CDR2 reads SVGIG (reference sequence). The CDR3 totals 12 residues. Trimming took 2 bases from V and 8 from J, leaving 9 bases between them. The CDR3 DNA follows: TGTGCCTGGAGTAGGGGTGGAGAAAAACTGTTTTTT. Translating gives CAWSRGGEKLFF. Drawing the rest from reference TRBV30 and TRBJ1-4, the complete variable domain is SQTIHQWPATLVQPVGSPLSLECTVEGTSNPNLYWYRQAAGRGLQLLFYSVGIGQISSEVPQNLSASRPQDRQFILSSKKLLLSDSGFYLCAWSRGGEKLFFGSGTQLSVL.

The chain combines TRBV6-6 with TRBJ1-1, with 7 bases lining up with TRBD1. Germline trimming cut 0 bases from V and 11 bases from J; bases unmatched to any gene: 9. The CDR3 extends over 14 amino acids. Germline V gene data show CDR1 as MNHNY and CDR2 as SVGAGI (reference sequence). The CDR3 region is CASSYSGDRVIAFF. The CDR3 bases are TGTGCCAGCAGTTACTCTGGGGACAGAGTTATCGCTTTCTTT.

The chain has TRBV6-6 and TRBJ1-5; perhaps TRBD1 as D (5 bases). Trimming stripped 7 bases from V and 0 bases from J, with 16 bases between. Germline assignment: CDR1 MNHNY and CDR2 SVGAGI (reference sequence). The CDR3 has 16 amino acids. CDR3 sequence reads: CASMRDRGISNQPQHF. CDR3 bases: TGTGCCAGCATGCGGGACCGAGGAATTAGCAATCAGCCCCAGCATTTT.

This clone showed up just a few times. This sequence joins TRBV6-1 and TRBJ1-5; TRBD1 is a possible D gene (5 bases). Germline V gene lookup returns CDR1 MNHNS and CDR2 SASEGT. CDR3 size: 14 residues. Deletions cut 4 bases from V and 4 bases from J, with 11 bases between. The CDR3 protein is CASSGLDINQPQHF. The CDR3 nucleotides read TGTGCCAGCAGTGGCCTGGACATAAATCAGCCCCAGCATTTT.

The chain uses TRBV30 and TRBJ1-5, with TRBD1 matching 10 bases. V shed 0 bases and J 6 bases; nucleotides not matched to a gene: 2. The CDR3 sequence is 14 residues long. The germline CDR1 and CDR2 sequences are GTSNPN and SVGIG (reference sequence). The chain's CDR3 is CAWSVGTGVQPQHF. The CDR3, as DNA: TGTGCCTGGAGTGTAGGGACAGGGGTTCAGCCCCAGCATTTT.

The chain uses TRBV5-6 and TRBJ1-5; tentatively, D is TRBD1 (6 bases). The CDR3 has 16 residues. CDR1 SGHDT and CDR2 YYEEEE come from the germline V gene. Trimming cost V 3 bases and J 4 bases, with 17 bases left between them. The CDR3 spells CASSWAAGGGNQPQHF. In DNA, the CDR3 is TGTGCCAGCAGCTGGGCTGCGGGGGGCGGGAATCAGCCCCAGCATTTT.

This sequence joins TRBV2 and TRBJ2-2, with D perhaps TRBD1 (6 bases). The CDR3 is 15 residues long. CDR1 is SNHLY and CDR2 is FYNNEI in the germline V gene. Trimming left V 10 bases short and J 1 base short, with 16 bases between. The CDR3 DNA is TGTGCCATCCCTAAATCGACAGGGAACACCGGGGAGCTGTTTTTT. It codes for CAIPKSTGNTGELFF.

The CDR3 nucleotides are TGTGCCAGTGCAGCTGACAGGGGGAATGAAAAACTGTTTTTT. Protein: CASAADRGNEKLFF. The chain carries TRBV7-9 and TRBJ1-4; 9 bases are a match to TRBD1. The CDR3 extends over 14 amino acids. V shed 9 bases, J shed 5 bases, and the junction held 7 bases outside the gene matches. Looked up from germline, CDR1 is SEHNR and CDR2 is FQNEAQ (reference sequence).

This chain links TRBV11-2 with TRBJ1-2; no clear D gene. The CDR3 runs to 13 residues. CDR1 is SGHAT, CDR2 FQNNGV, per germline. V gave up 1 base and J gave up 5 bases, with 8 bases separating them. Here the CDR3 reads CASSLGIGYGYTF. CDR3 bases: TGTGCCAGCAGCTTAGGGATCGGGTATGGCTACACCTTC.

The rearrangement joins TRBV25-1 to TRBJ2-1; tentative D call: TRBD1 (5 bases). Germline values: CDR1 MGHDK, CDR2 SYGVNS. The V end was cut by 6 bases, the J end by 3 bases, with 18 bases between. The CDR3 runs 16 residues. As DNA, the CDR3 is TGTGCCAGCAGCCAAAAGCAGGGTAGTTACTACAATGAGCAGTTCTTC. This sequence encodes CASSQKQGSYYNEQFF.

The chain has TRBV10-3 and TRBJ1-5; tentatively, D is TRBD1 (6 bases). The CDR3 runs to 14 residues. Trimming took off 5 bases at V and 3 bases at J, with 11 bases between the two ends. Germline V gene sequence: CDR1 ENHRY, CDR2 SYGVKD. In nucleotides, the CDR3 is TGTGCCATCAGTTTACAGGGAAACAATCAGCCCCAGCATTTT. It yields the protein CAISLQGNNQPQHF.